Following are 11 T cell receptor beta chains from one sample sequenced in a study of healthy donors' naive CD4 and CD8 T cells (dated by TCRdb to about 2015). The listed sequencing device is 454 GS FLX Titanium. A previously published linear amplification protocol was used to build TCR libraries from approximately 450 ng of total RNA. TCRdb handled the public reads itself, with Q25 trimming in fastp and clone calling in MiXCR, and kept productive beta chains. Each record represents a unique CDR3 protein, reported with the most common genes and DNA among its rows. This sample gives approximately 180,000 distinct CDR3 sequences in total; around 70% of them show up just once. Of the sample, 2% to 2.5% falls within the top ten clones. Source material: naive CD4+ and CD8+ T cells sorted from blood, pooled from several donors. The cell subset or site label here, explained by the study, means: FACS-sorted naive CD4+ (CD45RO-CD45RA+) and naive CD8+ (CD45RA+CD27bright) T cells. These receptors all come from a pool of human donors in good health; the sample pools cells from several healthy donors.

The chain uses TRBV5-5 and TRBJ2-7; D perhaps matches TRBD1 (6 bases). The germline V gene has CDR1 SGHKS and CDR2 YYEKEE (reference sequence). The CDR3 totals 13 residues. Trimming shortened V by 4 bases and J by 9 bases, and 17 bases separated the two germline ends. This chain's CDR3 is CASSKGDTPGQYF. Here the CDR3 DNA reads TGTGCCAGCAGCAAGGGGGACACCCCCGGGCAGTACTTC.

This clonotype was observed a handful of times. The rearrangement joins TRBV29-1 to TRBJ1-1; D is uncertain. Germline CDR1 is SQVTM and CDR2 is ANQGSEA. The CDR3 sequence is 13 residues long. V was cut by 3 bases and J by 2 bases, with 10 bases left in between. The CDR3 bases are TGCAGCGTTGATTTAGGACGAAACACTGAAGCTTTCTTT. Translating it yields CSVDLGRNTEAFF.

The V and J genes are TRBV29-1 and TRBJ2-7, with TRBD1 as a possible D gene (5 bases). Trimming pared 0 bases from V and 4 bases from J, leaving 13 bases between. The CDR3 runs 14 residues. CDR1 SQVTM and CDR2 ANQGSEA come from the germline V gene. As DNA, the CDR3 is TGCAGCGTTGAAGACGGGCCAGGGCATTACGAGCAGTACTTC. Translated: CSVEDGPGHYEQYF.

The chain is built from TRBV5-5 and TRBJ1-6; 11 nucleotides align to TRBD1. CDR3 length: 14 amino acids. Germline CDR1 SGHKS, CDR2 YYEKEE (reference sequence). V gave up 3 bases and J gave up 8 bases; unmatched junction bases: 1. The DNA for the CDR3 is TGTGCCAGCAGCTCGGGACAGGGGGATTCACCCCTCCACTTT. Translation gives CASSSGQGDSPLHF.

The chain uses TRBV10-3 and TRBJ1-1, with D possibly being TRBD1 (5 bases). This CDR3 is 16 amino acids long. V shed 4 bases and J shed 2 bases, with 17 bases lying between them. The germline CDR1 and CDR2 sequences are ENHRY and SYGVKD. CDR3 nucleotide sequence: TGTGCCATCAGTGCAGCCGGGACGGTACGTAACACTGAAGCTTTCTTT. This encodes CAISAAGTVRNTEAFF.

The chain recombines TRBV5-6 with TRBJ2-5; no reliable D call. Germline values: CDR1 SGHDT, CDR2 YYEEEE. The CDR3 sequence is 13 residues long. Trimming left V 0 bases short and J 5 bases short, with 8 bases between. In DNA, the CDR3 is TGTGCCAGCAGCTTGGGTGAGGCGGAGACCCAGTACTTC. It yields the protein CASSLGEAETQYF.

The J gene is TRBJ2-7, the V gene TRBV13; the D is unclear. V was shortened by 1 base and J by 7 bases, with 11 bases between the two germline ends. There are 13 residues in the CDR3. CDR1 is PRHDT and CDR2 is FYEKMQ in the germline V gene (reference sequence). The CDR3 nucleotides are TGTGCCAGCAGCTTAGCCCTTACAAGGGAGCAGTACTTC. It specifies CASSLALTREQYF. Complete variable domain (other parts from reference TRBV13 and TRBJ2-7): AAGVIQSPRHLIKEKRETATLKCYPIPRHDTVYWYQQGPGQDPQFLISFYEKMQSDKGSIPDRFSAQQFSDYHSELNMSSLELGDSALYFCASSLALTREQYFGPGTRLTVT.

The V gene is TRBV6-6, the J gene TRBJ2-3; tentatively, D is TRBD2 (6 bases). Germline loops: CDR1 MNHNY, CDR2 SVGAGI (reference sequence). The V end was cut by 2 bases, the J end by 0 bases, with 9 bases between. The CDR3 runs to 15 residues. CDR3: CASSYAGTSTDTQYF. DNA for the CDR3: TGTGCCAGCAGTTACGCCGGGACTAGCACAGATACGCAGTATTTT.

The chain is built from TRBV29-1 and TRBJ2-7; TRBD1 agrees at 7 bases. Trimming at V came to 6 bases and at J to 2 bases, leaving 4 bases not matched to a gene. Germline CDR1 reads SQVTM; CDR2 reads ANQGSEA. The CDR3 runs to 12 residues. The DNA for the CDR3 is TGCAGCGTGATTGGACAGGCCTACGAGCAGTACTTC. Translating it yields CSVIGQAYEQYF.

This clonotype appeared a few times. The rearrangement links TRBV29-1 to TRBJ1-1, with 7 bases identical to TRBD1. J was trimmed by 3 bases and V by 4 bases; bases with no gene match: 8. The CDR3 spans 14 residues. CDR1 and CDR2 from the germline V gene are SQVTM and ANQGSEA. The CDR3 is CSVVPTGLYTEAFF. The CDR3 nucleotides read TGCAGCGTTGTACCGACAGGGTTATACACTGAAGCTTTCTTT.

The chain combines TRBV6-2 or TRBV6-3 with TRBJ1-5; D remains unclear. The CDR3 is 15 amino acids. Trimming pared 6 bases from V and 7 bases from J, leaving 19 bases between. Germline CDR1 reads MNHEY; CDR2 reads SVGEGT. The CDR3 sequence: CASRFGRTLEQPQHF. In DNA, the CDR3 is TGTGCCAGCAGGTTTGGACGGACCCTAGAGCAGCCCCAGCATTTT.